The clone carrying this TCR beta chain was seen repeatedly, ten times or more. Its antigen remains unidentified. Libraries of TCR beta came from iRepertoire HTBI primers plus Arm-PCR of CDR3 regions. One entry per CDR3 protein, called by TCRdb with MiXCR from the multiplex PCR reads. The table shows some 500,000 distinct CDR3 sequences, with roughly 14% occurring only once. These data belong to a study of regulatory T cells in long-lasting Graves disease. Time point of the sample: newly diagnosed GD, antithyroid drugs for less than 3 months. PBMCs provided the RNA from which the TCR library was made. Study outcomes and limitations: Examination was confined to peripheral blood, excluding thyroid tissue. Whereas about a thousand public clonotypes were shared by new patients, persistent patients shared more, at a few thousand.

This sample also belongs to another study, concerning T cells in Graves' hyperthyroidism and ophthalmopathy. As reported in that work: Stable hyperthyroidism and ophthalmopathy were separated using 13 V-J signatures.

The receptor comes from a man in his thirties or forties with Graves disease. The specimen was peripheral blood mononuclear cells (PBMCs), collected at new diagnosis, from a patient treated with antithyroid drugs.

CDR3: CASSFWRSDPPYEQYF. CDR3 nucleotide sequence: TGTGCCAGCAGCTTTTGGCGATCGGACCCCCCCTACGAGCAGTACTTC. The rearrangement joins TRBV7-2 to TRBJ2-7; D ambiguous. The CDR3 consists of 16 residues. Trimming cost V 3 bases and J 2 bases, with 17 bases left between them. Germline values: CDR1 SGHTA, CDR2 FQGNSA.